This T cell receptor (beta chain) came from a study of blood T cell repertoires in COVID-19 (dated by TCRdb to between 2020 and 2021). Notes on the research overall: For ImmuneRACE Cohort 3, a participant was defined as recovered based on two consecutive negative NP/OP PCR tests, clearance by a healthcare professional, or resolution of symptoms. The material from the prospective study consisted of cDNA or gDNA derived from T cells, B-cell-depleted T cells, or PBMCs. Where available, HLA class I and class II types were taken from metadata supplied by the sample provider and were not determined by assay-based typing. The samples were drawn from two sources: the first 160 participants of the ongoing ImmuneRACE study, and fewer than 1,500 subjects contributed by 6 global collaborators. A freely available public database, intended as a resource for researchers studying the immune response to SARS-CoV-2, is where the repertoires were released. Subjects who had been exposed to COVID-19, were actively infected with it, or had recovered from it provided the deeply sampled blood TCRbeta repertoires that made up the dataset. A de-identified subject ID, COVID-19 status, age in years and sex were almost always included in the sample metadata. The collaborator samples originated in the United States, Italy and Spain and spanned the acute and convalescent phases of COVID-19. Study-level results and caveats: The amount of clinical and demographic metadata varied by source and participant and was provided uncurated.

TCRbeta CDR3 regions were amplified from genomic DNA by means of the immunoSEQ Assay, a bias-controlled multiplex PCR. In the paper's pipeline: Nucleated cell counts per sample were estimated from amplification of reference gene primers within the assay. To quantify the absolute abundance of each unique TCRbeta CDR3 rearrangement, sequence reads were collapsed and filtered. For each sample, productive Simpson clonality was calculated by taking the square root of Simpson's diversity index across productive rearrangements. Drawn from immuneACCESS, this table holds only the in-frame rearrangements with V and J called that TCRdb kept. Clones are partly lost; checked studies trace under half to an unresolved V gene and leave the rest unexplained. V and J calls and clone size are given by that table; D and trimming were obtained from the DNA. The sample includes 330,000 or so clones, with more than 75% observed a single time. The top ten hold around 2% of the sample.

To note about this clone: What antigen it recognizes has not been identified. Per-base quality was not reported, and no clone a single base away is much larger than it.

Participants in the prospective study were enrolled through a virtual design, were aged roughly 18 to 100 years, and lived in roughly 24 United States geographic areas. In the prospective study, cohorts were assigned on the basis of participant-reported clinical history obtained from a screening survey and a study questionnaire. In the prospective study, mobile phlebotomists collected whole blood, serum and a nasopharyngeal or oropharyngeal swab from each participant. Prospective study participants could optionally give additional blood draws and questionnaires over an approximately 2-month period. Prospective study blood samples were shipped either frozen or at room temperature before DNA extraction. CDR1 and CDR2, per the germline V gene, are SGHRS and YFSETQ. Reading from cysteine to phenylalanine, the CDR3 counts 12 amino acids. Only CDR3 DNA remains: 36 bases, in frame from the first base. V loses 3 bases of germline sequence and J loses 2 bases, and the interval between the two ends is 5 bases.

Sequenced input: PBMCs or T cells enriched from blood (not recorded which). In this chain, TRBV5-1 is recombined with TRBJ1-1; confidence is insufficient to name the D gene. This clonotype originated in a man aged 40-49 years in a cohort exposed to, infected with or recovered from COVID-19 (not recorded which). CDR3 protein: CASSYLNTEAFF. The sequence in DNA is TGCGCCAGCAGCTACCTAAACACTGAAGCTTTCTTT.